This TCR beta chain was retrieved from a study of vaccination and CD4 T cells after COVID-19. The overall study: Two mRNA vaccine doses were given, either BNT162b2 or mRNA-1273.

Turning to this clonotype: Antigen specificity is unknown.

At the Johns Hopkins FTIC core, DNA taken from cultured CD4+ T cells was sequenced by way of the Oncomine TCR Beta short-read assay. Genomic DNA extraction was carried out from cultured CD4+ T cells. MiXCR, applied by TCRdb to the PCR reads, yields one record per CDR3 protein. The profile covers roughly 12,000 distinct CDR3 sequences, with under 35% appearing a single time and 13% taken by the ten largest. Stated treatment: approximately nine-day PBMC culture with coronavirus spike peptide pools or control peptides (ViraFEST assay). TCR sequencing followed the expansion of antigen-specific T cells with peptide pools in ViraFEST. V lost 0 bases to trimming and J lost 8 bases, with 16 bases between them. The length of the CDR3 is 15 residues. Germline loops: CDR1 LGHNA, CDR2 YSLEER. The study's findings and limits: Vaccine-specific clones in convalescent patients were spike mono-reactive in 304 of 307 cases.

The source was CD4+ T cells from blood, cultured in vitro, collected after SARS-CoV-2 vaccination. The chain recombines TRBV4-3 with TRBJ1-2, with D unclear. The sequence came from a human donor who had recovered from COVID-19. The CDR3 here is CASSQDLGSLRGYTF. The DNA of the CDR3 is TGCGCCAGCAGCCAAGATTTAGGGTCTTTACGGGGCTACACCTTC.